A single sample is the source of the 28 T cell receptor beta chains below, sequenced in a study of cytomegalovirus exposure and HLA in healthy donors. A multiplex PCR was run with 60 Vbeta primers and 13 Jbeta primers. Generated by immunoSEQ multiplex PCR, the TCRdb table keeps only in-frame clones and is missing some. The table shows tens of thousands of clones, with around 60% occurring only once. What was sequenced was PBMCs. The receptors were gathered from a man in his fifties in good health and CMV-seropositive.

J is TRBJ2-7 and V is TRBV10-1, with D tentatively TRBD1 (6 bases). The germline V and J ends were trimmed by 3 bases and 3 bases, with 12 bases remaining between them. The CDR3 runs to 14 residues. CDR1 and CDR2 (germline): WNHNN, SYGVQD (reference sequence). The CDR3 is CASSDSRDNYEQYF. CDR3 coding DNA: TGCGCCAGCAGTGATAGCCGGGACAACTACGAGCAGTACTTC.

This rearrangement joins TRBV25-1 to TRBJ2-7; 7 bases align to TRBD2. CDR1 and CDR2 (germline): MGHDK, SYGVNS. The CDR3 covers 14 residues. V gave up 8 bases and J gave up 1 base; unmatched junction bases: 8. CDR3 in amino acids: CASSNWGGSYEQYF. The CDR3 nucleotides read TGTGCCAGCTCCAACTGGGGGGGTTCCTACGAGCAGTACTTC.

This clone was seen only a few times. The V and J genes are TRBV10-3 and TRBJ2-7; no firm D call. The CDR3 spans 14 residues. The germline V gene encodes CDR1 ENHRY and CDR2 SYGVKD. Trimming cost V 0 bases and J 0 bases, with 6 bases left between them. DNA for the CDR3: TGTGCCATCAGTGAGTCTGCGAGCTCCTACGAGCAGTACTTC. Amino acid sequence: CAISESASSYEQYF.

The genes are TRBV14 and TRBJ2-5; 10 bases line up with TRBD1. CDR1 and CDR2 (germline): SGHDN, FVKESK. V gave up 1 base and J gave up 5 bases; unmatched junction bases: 13. The CDR3 is made up of 18 amino acids. In DNA form, the CDR3 reads TGTGCCAGCAGCCAAGGGTTAGGAGACAGGGGGCCGTTGGAGACCCAGTACTTC. This translates into CASSQGLGDRGPLETQYF.

This rearrangement joins TRBV28 to TRBJ2-1; D is unclear. Germline CDR1 MDHEN, CDR2 SYDVKM. The CDR3 is made up of 13 amino acids. Trimming shortened V by 3 bases and J by 5 bases, and 8 bases separated the two germline ends. The CDR3 is CASSFSLNNEQFF. Here the CDR3 DNA reads TGTGCCAGCAGTTTTTCCCTAAACAATGAGCAGTTCTTC.

This clone has just one count. This chain links TRBV9 with TRBJ2-1, with 9 bases lining up with TRBD1. This CDR3 contains 15 residues. With 3 bases clipped from V and 4 bases from J, the junction kept 5 bases outside the gene matches. Germline V gives CDR1 SGDLS, CDR2 YYNGEE. CDR3 sequence (DNA): TGTGCCAGCAGCGGGACAGGGGCGAATTACAATGAGCAGTTCTTC. Protein product: CASSGTGANYNEQFF.

This clone was detected only a few times. The V call is TRBV19, the J call TRBJ2-6, with TRBD1 as a possible D gene (6 bases). This CDR3 has 14 residues. CDR1 is LNHDA, CDR2 SQIVND, per germline (reference sequence). V shed 9 bases and J shed 1 base, with 10 bases lying between them. CDR3 DNA: TGTGCCAGCGAGCAGGGGTCTGGGGCCAACGTCCTGACTTTC. Amino acid sequence: CASEQGSGANVLTF.

The chain couples TRBV7-6 to TRBJ2-1, with 9 positions matching TRBD2. The CDR3 extends over 15 amino acids. The V segment lost 5 bases and the J segment 9 bases; nucleotides outside the gene matches: 11. Per the germline V gene, CDR1 is SGHVS and CDR2 is FNYEAQ. The CDR3 is CASSPPAGGTSEQFF. CDR3 sequence (DNA): TGTGCCAGCAGCCCCCCAGCGGGGGGCACCAGTGAGCAGTTCTTC.

The chain couples TRBV18 to TRBJ1-1; possible D gene TRBD1, 6 bases. In germline, CDR1 is KGHSH, CDR2 LQKENI. CDR3 length: 15 residues. V was shortened by 1 base and J by 3 bases, with 12 bases between the two germline ends. CDR3 DNA sequence: TGTGCCAGCTCACCACAAACGGACAGCTACACTGAAGCTTTCTTT. Protein sequence: CASSPQTDSYTEAFF. The full variable domain, in which reference TRBV18 and TRBJ1-1 provide the parts outside the CDR3, is NAGVMQNPRHLVRRRGQEARLRCSPMKGHSHVYWYRQLPEEGLKFMVYLQKENIIDESGMPKERFSAEFPKEGPSILRIQQVVRGDSAAYFCASSPQTDSYTEAFFGQGTRLTVV.

The chain links TRBV13 to TRBJ1-2, with a possible D match to TRBD1 (6 bases). V lost 5 bases, J lost 4 bases, and 14 bases lay in between. The CDR3 contains 14 residues. The germline V gene has CDR1 PRHDT and CDR2 FYEKMQ (reference sequence). CDR3: CASSLEQGLYGYTF. Here the CDR3 DNA reads TGTGCCAGCAGCCTAGAACAGGGCCTCTATGGCTACACCTTC.

This sequence joins TRBV11-2 and TRBJ2-3; 13 bases are a match to TRBD2. V shed 5 bases and J 5 bases; nucleotides not matched to a gene: 10. Germline CDR1 reads SGHAT; CDR2 reads FQNNGV. This CDR3 contains 17 residues. In DNA form, the CDR3 reads TGTGCCAGCAGCCTGGGACTAGCGGGAACCACTGGAGATACGCAGTATTTT. This gives the protein CASSLGLAGTTGDTQYF.

The V call is TRBV6-5, the J call TRBJ2-4; D is possibly TRBD2 (6 bases). Trimming removed 5 bases from V and 6 bases from J, with 17 bases in between. Germline CDR1 is MNHEY and CDR2 is SVGAGI. The CDR3 has 15 residues. The CDR3 loop is CASSPGGGPRNIQYF. The DNA for the CDR3 is TGTGCCAGCAGTCCCGGGGGTGGCCCGAGAAACATTCAGTACTTC.

The chain is built from TRBV29-1 and TRBJ2-1, with 7 bases aligning to TRBD2. The CDR3 extends over 12 amino acids. The V segment lost 6 bases and the J segment 10 bases; nucleotides outside the gene matches: 9. The germline V gene has CDR1 SQVTM and CDR2 ANQGSEA. The chain's CDR3 is CSVASGLVEQFF. DNA of the CDR3: TGCAGCGTCGCCTCCGGACTAGTGGAGCAGTTCTTC.

This chain links TRBV29-1 with TRBJ2-3; TRBD2 matches 14 bases. The length of the CDR3 is 15 residues. CDR1 SQVTM and CDR2 ANQGSEA come from the germline V gene. With V trimmed by 4 bases and J by 3 bases, 3 bases remained unmatched. CDR3 residues: CSVAGLAGATDTQYF. For the CDR3, the DNA is TGCAGCGTTGCGGGACTAGCGGGAGCAACAGATACGCAGTATTTT.

The chain is built from TRBV6-1 and TRBJ1-6; no clear D. V lost 2 bases to trimming and J lost 0 bases, with 11 bases between them. This CDR3 spans 17 amino acids. The germline gives CDR1 MNHNS, CDR2 SASEGT. This CDR3 is CASSESSPYSYNSPLHF. The CDR3 DNA follows: TGTGCCAGCAGTGAATCCAGTCCGTACTCCTATAATTCACCCCTCCACTTT.

The V and J genes are TRBV5-1 and TRBJ1-1, with a possible D match to TRBD1 (5 bases). Germline V gives CDR1 SGHRS, CDR2 YFSETQ. Trimming took 4 bases from V and 1 from J, leaving 8 bases between them. CDR3 length: 13 residues. CDR3 DNA sequence: TGCGCCAGCAGCGTCAGGGAGAACACTGAAGCTTTCTTT. Translated: CASSVRENTEAFF.

The V call is TRBV6-6, the J call TRBJ1-5, with a tentative D call TRBD1 (6 bases). The CDR3 has 13 residues. The germline V and J ends were trimmed by 5 bases and 3 bases, with 8 bases remaining between them. In germline, CDR1 is MNHNY, CDR2 SVGAGI (reference sequence). The CDR3: CASSGQSNQPQHF. In nucleotides, the CDR3 is TGTGCCAGCAGTGGACAGTCCAATCAGCCCCAGCATTTT.

J is TRBJ1-5 and V is TRBV7-2; D is undetermined. The CDR3 covers 12 residues. V dropped 0 bases and J dropped 6 bases, with 3 bases sitting between them. Germline-derived CDR1 and CDR2 are SGHTA and FQGNSA. In DNA, the CDR3 is TGTGCCAGCAGCTTAGCCGGTCAGCCCCAGCATTTT. This gives the protein CASSLAGQPQHF.

CDR3 region: CASRRLAEQETQYF. The CDR3 DNA reads as TGTGCCAGCAGAAGACTAGCGGAGCAAGAGACCCAGTACTTC. The gene calls are TRBV6-1 and TRBJ2-5; TRBD2 matches 9 bases. This CDR3 comprises 14 residues. Germline V gene lookup returns CDR1 MNHNS and CDR2 SASEGT. Trimming at V came to 6 bases and at J to 2 bases, leaving 4 bases not matched to a gene.

The rearrangement uses TRBV7-2 and TRBJ2-7; D is uncertain. Germline lookup yields CDR1 SGHTA and CDR2 FQGNSA. This CDR3 is built from 13 residues. V was clipped by 3 bases and J by 3 bases, with 9 bases between them. Here the CDR3 DNA reads TGTGCCAGCAGCTTGGGCACAGTCTACGAGCAGTACTTC. It is translated as CASSLGTVYEQYF.

V usage is TRBV11-2 and J usage is TRBJ2-3; possibly TRBD2 for D (7 bases). Germline V gene data show CDR1 as SGHAT and CDR2 as FQNNGV. The V and J ends lost 5 bases and 8 bases respectively, with 14 bases between them. This CDR3 region has 13 residues. CDR3 protein: CASSQGGGGTQYF. The CDR3 DNA is TGTGCCAGCAGCCAAGGGGGGGGAGGTACGCAGTATTTT.

V and J are TRBV5-1 and TRBJ1-1, with TRBD1 matching 8 bases. The length of the CDR3 is 14 residues. Germline trimming cut 3 bases from V and 4 bases from J; bases unmatched to any gene: 5. The V gene's germline CDR1 is SGHRS and CDR2 YFSETQ. The CDR3 sequence is CASSSLTGGTEAFF. As DNA, the CDR3 is TGCGCCAGCAGCTCGCTAACAGGGGGCACTGAAGCTTTCTTT.

The V and J genes are TRBV6-5 and TRBJ1-2, with TRBD1 matching 9 bases. There are 15 residues in the CDR3. V lost 7 bases and J lost 0; bases outside the gene matches: 6. Germline assignment: CDR1 MNHEY and CDR2 SVGAGI. The CDR3 reads CASMNNRGPNYGYTF. CDR3 coding DNA: TGTGCCAGCATGAATAACAGGGGGCCTAACTATGGCTACACCTTC.

The genes are TRBV10-3 and TRBJ1-5; no clear D gene. The CDR3 spans 16 residues. Germline V gene sequence: CDR1 ENHRY, CDR2 SYGVKD. Trimming pared 3 bases from V and 0 bases from J, leaving 12 bases between. CDR3 protein: CAISDEDGDSNQPQHF. In nucleotides, the CDR3 is TGTGCCATCAGTGATGAAGACGGGGATAGCAATCAGCCCCAGCATTTT.

This chain connects TRBV5-6 to TRBJ1-5, with D tentatively TRBD1 (6 bases). Between the trimmed V and J ends, which lost 4 bases and 3 bases, there was a span of 11 bases. The CDR3 runs to 14 residues. Germline lookup yields CDR1 SGHDT and CDR2 YYEEEE. CDR3: CASSAGQTNQPQHF. For the CDR3, the DNA is TGTGCCAGCAGCGCCGGACAGACCAATCAGCCCCAGCATTTT.

Only one count was recorded for this clone. This chain connects TRBV9 to TRBJ2-3; tentatively, D is TRBD2 (5 bases). CDR1 and CDR2 from the germline V gene are SGDLS and YYNGEE. The CDR3 length is 15 residues. Trimming shortened V by 4 bases and J by 6 bases, and 18 bases separated the two germline ends. CDR3 protein: CASSPGNNIRDTQYF. The CDR3 DNA reads TGTGCCAGCAGCCCCGGGAATAATATTCGCGATACGCAGTATTTT.

This clone was seen only a few times. The rearrangement joins TRBV7-2 to TRBJ2-7, with 9 bases that match TRBD1. This CDR3 is built from 14 residues. The trim removed 4 bases at V and 1 base at J, leaving 2 bases unmatched. In germline, CDR1 is SGHTA, CDR2 FQGNSA. DNA of the CDR3: TGTGCCAGCAGCTACGGGACAGGGTCCTACGAGCAGTACTTC. It encodes CASSYGTGSYEQYF.

This clone has a handful of counts. CDR3 sequence reads: CASSKLDSNQPQHF. For the CDR3, the DNA is TGTGCCAGCAGCAAACTCGATAGCAATCAGCCCCAGCATTTT. This chain connects TRBV5-6 to TRBJ1-5; D gene ambiguous. Germline-derived CDR1 and CDR2 are SGHDT and YYEEEE. The CDR3 extends over 14 amino acids. Trimming removed 4 bases at V and 0 bases at J, with 8 bases between.